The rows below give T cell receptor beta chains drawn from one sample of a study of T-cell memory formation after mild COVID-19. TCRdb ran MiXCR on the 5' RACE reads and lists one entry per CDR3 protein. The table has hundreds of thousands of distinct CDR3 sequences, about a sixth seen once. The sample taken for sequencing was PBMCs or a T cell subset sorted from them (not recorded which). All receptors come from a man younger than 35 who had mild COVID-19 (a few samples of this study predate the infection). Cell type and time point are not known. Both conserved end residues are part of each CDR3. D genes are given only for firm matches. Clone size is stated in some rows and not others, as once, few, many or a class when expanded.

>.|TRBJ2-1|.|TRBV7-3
TGTGCCAGCAGCTCTTCCGGGACCGAGCAGTTCTTC
CASSSSGTEQFF
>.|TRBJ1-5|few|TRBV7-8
TGTGCCAGCAGTCTAGGGTCCAGCGGTGGACAGCCCCAGCATTTT
CASSLGSSGGQPQHF
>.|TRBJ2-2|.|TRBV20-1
TGCAGTGCTCAGAGCAGGGCGAACACCGGGGAGCTGTTTTTT
CSAQSRANTGELFF
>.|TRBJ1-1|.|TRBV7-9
TGTGCCAGCAGCTCCTCTGGGCAGGAAGCTTTCTTT
CASSSSGQEAFF
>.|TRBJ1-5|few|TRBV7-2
TGTGCCAGCAGCTTCATGGGCTCGAATCAGCCCCAGCATTTT
CASSFMGSNQPQHF
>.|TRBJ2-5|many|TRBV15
TGTGCCACCAGCAGAGGACAGAAAGAGACCCAGTACTTC
CATSRGQKETQYF
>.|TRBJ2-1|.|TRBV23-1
TGCGCCAGATCCTCCCCAGGGTCCCGGATTACCCTTCAGTTCTTC
CARSSPGSRITLQFF
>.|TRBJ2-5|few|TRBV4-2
TGTGCCAGCAGCCTAGGTGTAACCCCCCGCCAGGAGACCCAGTACTTC
CASSLGVTPRQETQYF
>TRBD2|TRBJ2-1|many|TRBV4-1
TGCGCCAGCAGCCGGTCCGGGACTAGGGGTGGCAATGAGCAGTTCTTC
CASSRSGTRGGNEQFF
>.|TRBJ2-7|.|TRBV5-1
TGCGCCAGCAGCTCCCGGACCCCTCTCGGGGACGAGCAGTACTTC
CASSSRTPLGDEQYF
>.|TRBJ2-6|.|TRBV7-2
TGTGCCAGCAGCTCCCGCGGGATTTCTGGGGCCAACGTCCTGACTTTC
CASSSRGISGANVLTF
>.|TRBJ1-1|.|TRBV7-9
TGTGCCAGCAGGGCCCAACGGGACTTAGACACTGAAGCTTTCTTT
CASRAQRDLDTEAFF
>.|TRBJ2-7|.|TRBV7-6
TGTGCCAGCAGCTTAGGGGGCCCTAAGGCCGAGCAGTACTTC
CASSLGGPKAEQYF
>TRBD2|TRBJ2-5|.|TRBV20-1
TGCAGTGCCAGAACTAGCGGGGGACTAGTACAGTACTTC
CSARTSGGLVQYF
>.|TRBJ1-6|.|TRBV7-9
TGTGCCAGCGGTCCGCGGAGCTCCTATAATTTACCCCTCCACTTT
CASGPRSSYNLPLHF
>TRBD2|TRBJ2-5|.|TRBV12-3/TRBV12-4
TGTGCCAGCAGTATAGGACTAGCGGGGGGCGGTGAGACCCAGTACTTC
CASSIGLAGGGETQYF
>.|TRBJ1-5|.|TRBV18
TGTGCCAGCTCAACCGCCAGGGGATCCTTAGGGGGCAATCAGCCCCAGCATTTT
CASSTARGSLGGNQPQHF
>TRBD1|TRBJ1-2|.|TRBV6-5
TGTGCCAGCAGGCAGGGGGCCAACGATGGCTACACCTTC
CASRQGANDGYTF
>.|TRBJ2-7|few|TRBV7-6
TGTGCCAGCAGCTTGAGATCAGCTGGGTCCGAGCAGTACTTC
CASSLRSAGSEQYF
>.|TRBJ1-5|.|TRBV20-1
TGCAGTGCTAGAGCACAGCCGACAGCAGCGAATCAGCCCCAGCATTTT
CSARAQPTAANQPQHF
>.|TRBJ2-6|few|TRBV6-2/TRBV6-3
TGTGCCGCCCTGAGGACAGCTCTTATTTCTGGGGCCAACGTCCTGACTTTC
CAALRTALISGANVLTF
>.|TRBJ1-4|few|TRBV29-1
TGCAGCGTCCGAGCTAATGAAAAACTGTTTTTT
CSVRANEKLFF
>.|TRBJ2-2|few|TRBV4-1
TGCGCCAGCAGCCTAGGGGGGGGGCAGGCCGGGGAGCTGTTTTTT
CASSLGGGQAGELFF
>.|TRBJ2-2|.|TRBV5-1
TGCGCCAGCATCTTGGCCCAGAACACCGGGGAGCTGTTTTTT
CASILAQNTGELFF
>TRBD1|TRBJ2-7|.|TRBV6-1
TGTGCCAGCAGTGGGGACTCTCGGGACAGGGGATTTAGCTACGAGCAGTACTTC
CASSGDSRDRGFSYEQYF
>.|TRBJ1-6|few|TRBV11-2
TGTGCCAGCAGCTCCGGGGGAGGCCGCTCCTATAATTCACCCCTCCACTTT
CASSSGGGRSYNSPLHF
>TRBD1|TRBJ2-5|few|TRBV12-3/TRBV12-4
TGTGCCAGCAGTCAACAGACAGGGATCGAGACCCAGTACTTC
CASSQQTGIETQYF
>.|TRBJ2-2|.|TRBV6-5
TGTGCCAGCAGTTACGGCACTACCACCGGGGAGCTGTTTTTT
CASSYGTTTGELFF
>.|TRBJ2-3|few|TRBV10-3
TGTGCCATCAGTGAACCCGCGGCCGCGGGCACAGATACGCAGTATTTT
CAISEPAAAGTDTQYF
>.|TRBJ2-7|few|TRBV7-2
TGTGCCAGCAGCCTAACAGGGCGCTACGAGCAGTACTTC
CASSLTGRYEQYF
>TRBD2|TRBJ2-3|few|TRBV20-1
TGCAGTGCTAATCCAGCGGGGGTAGATACGCAGTATTTT
CSANPAGVDTQYF
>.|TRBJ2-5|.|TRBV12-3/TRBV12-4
TGTGCCAGCACCACTGGCGTGACCCAGTACTTC
CASTTGVTQYF